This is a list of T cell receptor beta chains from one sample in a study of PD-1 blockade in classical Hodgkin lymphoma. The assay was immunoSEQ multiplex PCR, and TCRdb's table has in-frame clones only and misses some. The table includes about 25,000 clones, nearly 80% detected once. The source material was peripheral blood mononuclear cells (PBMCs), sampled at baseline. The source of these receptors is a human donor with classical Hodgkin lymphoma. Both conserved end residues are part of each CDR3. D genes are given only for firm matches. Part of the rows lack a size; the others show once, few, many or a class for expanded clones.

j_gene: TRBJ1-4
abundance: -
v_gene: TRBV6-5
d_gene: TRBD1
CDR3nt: TGTGCCAGCACTCCCCTTGGACAGGGCCACGAAAAACTGTTTTTT
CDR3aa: CASTPLGQGHEKLFF

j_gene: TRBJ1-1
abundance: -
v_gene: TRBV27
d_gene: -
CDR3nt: TGTGCAACACAGGAGGCCCCGAACACTGAAGCTTTCTTT
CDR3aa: CATQEAPNTEAFF

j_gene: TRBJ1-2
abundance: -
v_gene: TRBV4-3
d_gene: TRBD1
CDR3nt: TGCGCCAGCAGCCAAGTACTGGACAGGAGGGATGGCTACACCTTC
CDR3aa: CASSQVLDRRDGYTF

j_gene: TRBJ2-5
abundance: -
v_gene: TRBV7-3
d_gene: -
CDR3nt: TGTGCCAGCAGCGAAGGGGCCCTCGACCAAGAGACCCAGTACTTC
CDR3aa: CASSEGALDQETQYF

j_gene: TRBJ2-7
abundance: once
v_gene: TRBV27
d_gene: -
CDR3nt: TGTGCCAGCAGTTTCATAAGGGGGGAAGTTATCTACGAGCAGTACTTC
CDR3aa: CASSFIRGEVIYEQYF

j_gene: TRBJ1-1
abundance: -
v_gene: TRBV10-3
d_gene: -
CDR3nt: TGTGCCATCAGTGAGTCGAGGGACACTGAAGCTTTCTTT
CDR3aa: CAISESRDTEAFF

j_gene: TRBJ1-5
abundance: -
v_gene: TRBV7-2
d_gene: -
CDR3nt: TGTGCCAGCAGCTTGGGGATGAGCAATCAGCCCCAGCATTTT
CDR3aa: CASSLGMSNQPQHF

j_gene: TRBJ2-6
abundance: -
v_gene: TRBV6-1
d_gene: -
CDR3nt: TGTGCCAGCAGTGAAGTGGGGGTATCTGGGGCCAACGTCCTGACTTTC
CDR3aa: CASSEVGVSGANVLTF

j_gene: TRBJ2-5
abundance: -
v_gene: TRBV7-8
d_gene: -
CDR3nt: TGTGCCAGCAGCTTAGAAAACACCGAAGAGACCCAGTACTTC
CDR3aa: CASSLENTEETQYF

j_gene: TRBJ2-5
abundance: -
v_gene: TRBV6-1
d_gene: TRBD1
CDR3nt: TGTGCCAGCATTAGGACAGGGTGGTCCCAAGAGACCCAGTACTTC
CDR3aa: CASIRTGWSQETQYF

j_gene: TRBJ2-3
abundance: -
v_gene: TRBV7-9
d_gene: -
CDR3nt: TGTGCCAGCGCAGGCTCGCTCACAGATACGCAGTATTTT
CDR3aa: CASAGSLTDTQYF

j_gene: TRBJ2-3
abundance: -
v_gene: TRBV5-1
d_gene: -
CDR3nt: TGCGCCAGCAGCTTGGAGGGACATATCACAGATACGCAGTATTTT
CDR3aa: CASSLEGHITDTQYF

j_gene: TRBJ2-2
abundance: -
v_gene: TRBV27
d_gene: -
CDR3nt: TGTGCCAGCAGCATAGGGGGTAGATCGGGCGGGGAGCTGTTTTTT
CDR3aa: CASSIGGRSGGELFF

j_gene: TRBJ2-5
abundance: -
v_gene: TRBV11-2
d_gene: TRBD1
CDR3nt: TGTGCCAGCAGCGAGGGACAGGGACTAGAGACCCAGTACTTC
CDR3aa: CASSEGQGLETQYF

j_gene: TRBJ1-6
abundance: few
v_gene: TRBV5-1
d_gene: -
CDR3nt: TGCGCCAGCAGCCAGGACACAACACCCCTCCACTTT
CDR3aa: CASSQDTTPLHF

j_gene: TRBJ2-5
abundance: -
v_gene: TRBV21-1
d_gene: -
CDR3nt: TGTGCCAGCAGCCTCTCCCGGGGGAGAGAGACCCAGTACTTC
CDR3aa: CASSLSRGRETQYF

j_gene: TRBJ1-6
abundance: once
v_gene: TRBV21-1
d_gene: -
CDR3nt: TGTGCCAGCAGGTTAGGCGGCTCCTATAATTCACCCCTCCACTTT
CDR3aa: CASRLGGSYNSPLHF

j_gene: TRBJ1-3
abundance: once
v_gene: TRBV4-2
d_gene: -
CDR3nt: TGTGCCAGCAGCCTGGCGGGGACAAGGTATCTCTCTGGAAACACCATATATTTT
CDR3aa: CASSLAGTRYLSGNTIYF

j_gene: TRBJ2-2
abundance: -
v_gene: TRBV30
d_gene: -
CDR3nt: TGTGCCTGGAGCGTATGGACCGGGGAGCTGTTTTTT
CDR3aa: CAWSVWTGELFF

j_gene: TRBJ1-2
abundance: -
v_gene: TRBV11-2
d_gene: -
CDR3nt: TGTGCCAGCAGCTTAATTGACAGCTCGGGAGGTGGCTACACCTTC
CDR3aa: CASSLIDSSGGGYTF

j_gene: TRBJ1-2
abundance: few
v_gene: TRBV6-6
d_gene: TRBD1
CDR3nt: TGTGCCAGCAGTTACCCTGGACAGGACTTTAAAGGCTACACCTTC
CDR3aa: CASSYPGQDFKGYTF

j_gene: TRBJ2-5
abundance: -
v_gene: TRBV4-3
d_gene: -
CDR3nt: TGCGCCAGCAGCCCGGGGGTGGAGCGGGCCGAGTTGGCCCAGTACTTC
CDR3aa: CASSPGVERAELAQYF

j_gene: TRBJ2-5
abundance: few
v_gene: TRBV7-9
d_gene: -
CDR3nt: TGTGCCAGCAGCTCTGGGGTCGGGGAGACCCAGTACTTC
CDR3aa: CASSSGVGETQYF

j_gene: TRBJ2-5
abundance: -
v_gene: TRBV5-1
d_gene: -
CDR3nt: TGCGCCAGCAGCTTGGGGCCAGGGGGGATAGGGAGCTTCCAAGAGACCCAGTACTTC
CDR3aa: CASSLGPGGIGSFQETQYF

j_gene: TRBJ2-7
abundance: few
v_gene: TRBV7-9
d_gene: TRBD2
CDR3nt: TGTGCCAGCAGCTTAGAACTAGCGGGGGGCTTCTACGAGCAGTACTTC
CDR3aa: CASSLELAGGFYEQYF

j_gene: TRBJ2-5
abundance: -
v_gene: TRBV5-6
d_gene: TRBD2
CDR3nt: TGTGCCAGCAGCTTTGATAGCGGGCACATAGCCCAAGAGACCCAGTACTTC
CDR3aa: CASSFDSGHIAQETQYF

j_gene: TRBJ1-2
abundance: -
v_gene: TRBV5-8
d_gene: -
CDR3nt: TGTGCCAGCAGCTTGGTAGAAGTGAGCTACACCTTC
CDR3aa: CASSLVEVSYTF

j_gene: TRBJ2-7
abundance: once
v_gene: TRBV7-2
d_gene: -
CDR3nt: TGTGCCAGCAGCCCGCGAGTATCCTACGAGCAGTACTTC
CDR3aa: CASSPRVSYEQYF

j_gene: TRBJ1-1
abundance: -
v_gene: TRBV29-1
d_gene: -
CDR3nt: TGCAGCGTTGTGGAGGGCTTCCGGGCTTTCTTT
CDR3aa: CSVVEGFRAFF

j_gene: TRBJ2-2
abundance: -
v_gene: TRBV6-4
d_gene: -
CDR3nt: TGTGCCAGCAGCGGTCCGGAGGGGGAGCTGTTTTTT
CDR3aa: CASSGPEGELFF

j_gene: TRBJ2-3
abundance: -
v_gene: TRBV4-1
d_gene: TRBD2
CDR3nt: TGCGCCAGCAGCCAAGTCGGGGGGATCGGGGCAGATACGCAGTATTTT
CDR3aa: CASSQVGGIGADTQYF

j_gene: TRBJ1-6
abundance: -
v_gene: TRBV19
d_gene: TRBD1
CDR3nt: TGTGCCAGTAGGAATTGGACAGGGAGCTCACCCCTCCACTTT
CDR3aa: CASRNWTGSSPLHF

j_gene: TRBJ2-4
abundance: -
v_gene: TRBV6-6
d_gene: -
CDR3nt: TGTGCCAGCAGTTACTCTGGGACACCATCGTACTTC
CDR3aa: CASSYSGTPSYF

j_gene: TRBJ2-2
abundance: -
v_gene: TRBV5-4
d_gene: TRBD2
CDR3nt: TGTGCCAGCAGCCCGCCCCCTTCAGCGGGGGGGCAACAGGGCGGGGAGCTGTTTTTT
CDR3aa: CASSPPPSAGGQQGGELFF

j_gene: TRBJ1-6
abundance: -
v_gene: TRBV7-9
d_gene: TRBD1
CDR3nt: TGTGCCAGCAGCCCCCGTAGACAGGGGGCCAGCCTTAATTCACCCCTCCACTTT
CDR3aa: CASSPRRQGASLNSPLHF

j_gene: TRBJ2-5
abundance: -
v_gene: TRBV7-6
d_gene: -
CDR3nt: TGTGCCAGCAGCTCCCTAGCGCAAGAGACCCAGTACTTC
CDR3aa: CASSSLAQETQYF

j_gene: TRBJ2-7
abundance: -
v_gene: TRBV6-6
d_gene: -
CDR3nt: TGTGCCAGCAGCCCCCGGGGGGAGCAGTACTTC
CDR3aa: CASSPRGEQYF

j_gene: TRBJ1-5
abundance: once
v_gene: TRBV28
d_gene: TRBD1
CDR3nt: TGTGCCAGCAGACCTACAGGGGAACGGCCCCAGCATTTT
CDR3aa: CASRPTGERPQHF

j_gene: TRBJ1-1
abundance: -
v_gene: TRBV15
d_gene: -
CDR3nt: TGTGCCACCAGCAGCACGAGGGCGGCGAACACTGAAGCTTTCTTT
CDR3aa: CATSSTRAANTEAFF